The source of this T cell receptor beta chain is a study of technical replicates of blood from a few donors. TCRdb keeps only in-frame clones here, not all; method: immunoSEQ multiplex PCR. The table shows roughly 79,000 clones, with about 92% occurring only once. This receptor was identified in a human donor in good health. The material sequenced was T cells isolated from PBMCs.

The CDR3 loop reads CASSLSGKPDSGNTIYF. The CDR3 nucleotides are TGTGCCAGCAGCCTCTCAGGCAAACCCGACTCTGGAAACACCATATATTTT. The V call is TRBV2, the J call TRBJ1-3; D is uncertain. The germline V and J ends were trimmed by 6 bases and 0 bases, with 18 bases remaining between them. CDR1 is SNHLY, CDR2 FYNNEI, per germline. The CDR3 contains 17 residues.